This T cell receptor (beta chain) was identified in a study of CD8 T cells in Susac syndrome. Reverse transcription used about 0.45 to 1 ug RNA and random hexamers. TCRdb analysed the immunoSEQ multiplex PCR reads with MiXCR anew, one entry per CDR3 protein. The sample has hundreds of thousands of distinct CDR3 sequences, around 96% seen once. Per germline, CDR1 GTSNPN and CDR2 SVGIG (reference sequence). This CDR3 has 14 residues. The ends were cut back, 3 bases at V and 8 bases at J, with 17 bases in the middle. This clonotype was counted a single time. The chain combines TRBV30 with TRBJ2-1, with D unclear. The sequencing input was CD4+ T cells from PBMCs. This receptor was taken from a human donor with Susac syndrome. CDR3 amino acids: CAWRGRSGIHEQFF. The CDR3 bases are TGTGCCTGGAGGGGTCGATCGGGTATCCATGAGCAGTTCTTC.